This T cell receptor beta chain was sequenced during a study of blood T cell repertoires in COVID-19. Study-level background: The samples span acute and convalescent COVID-19 from the United States, Italy and Spain.

Original methodology: Estimation of nucleated cell counts was performed using reference gene primer amplification. Produced via immunoSEQ multiplex PCR; TCRdb's table is partial and in-frame only. That table gives V, J and clone size, and the DNA gave D and trimming. The top ten hold 6% to 8% of the sample, which has roughly 350,000 clones, roughly 90% seen once. V was trimmed by 0 bases and J by 4 bases, leaving 8 bases between them. CDR3 length: 15 residues. Germline CDR1 and CDR2: SGHDT and YYEEEE. Sequenced sample: peripheral blood. The J gene is TRBJ1-6, the V gene TRBV5-6; D remains ambiguous. This TCR was recovered from a woman between 65 and 79 years old with COVID-19, enrolled during active disease. CDR3 in DNA: TGTGCCAGCAGCTTGGACAGAGATTATAATTCACCCCTCCACTTT. It specifies CASSLDRDYNSPLHF.